The clone carrying this T cell receptor beta chain turned up a few times. Antigen: not known. This record comes from a study of human T cells and chemical hapten exposure. Findings and limits, study-wide: Patch test score was positively correlated with the counts of TCRs that had expanded at PT1. With DPC sensitization, TCRs exceeding 1 in 1000 frequency showed no change.

V lost 2 bases and J lost 6, with 14 bases in between. The CDR3 contains 14 residues. As to time point: patch test 1, 2 weeks after DPC sensitization. Treatment in this sample: therapeutic diphenylcyclopropenone sensitization with weekly scalp DPC. Each CDR3 protein is one row after TCRdb ran MiXCR on the RACE reads. The sample holds approximately 400,000 distinct CDR3 sequences, about 4.8% seen once. The clonotype originates from a woman aged 45 to 65 with alopecia areata. Some clones in this sample may be carry-over from other donors' samples. The material was whole blood, obtained in connection with sensitization to the hapten diphenylcyclopropenone (DPC). V and J are TRBV12-3 or TRBV12-4 and TRBJ2-7; D gene uncertain. The CDR3: CASSLPQPPGEQYF. The CDR3 nucleotides read TGTGCCAGCAGTTTACCCCAACCGCCGGGCGAGCAGTACTTC.